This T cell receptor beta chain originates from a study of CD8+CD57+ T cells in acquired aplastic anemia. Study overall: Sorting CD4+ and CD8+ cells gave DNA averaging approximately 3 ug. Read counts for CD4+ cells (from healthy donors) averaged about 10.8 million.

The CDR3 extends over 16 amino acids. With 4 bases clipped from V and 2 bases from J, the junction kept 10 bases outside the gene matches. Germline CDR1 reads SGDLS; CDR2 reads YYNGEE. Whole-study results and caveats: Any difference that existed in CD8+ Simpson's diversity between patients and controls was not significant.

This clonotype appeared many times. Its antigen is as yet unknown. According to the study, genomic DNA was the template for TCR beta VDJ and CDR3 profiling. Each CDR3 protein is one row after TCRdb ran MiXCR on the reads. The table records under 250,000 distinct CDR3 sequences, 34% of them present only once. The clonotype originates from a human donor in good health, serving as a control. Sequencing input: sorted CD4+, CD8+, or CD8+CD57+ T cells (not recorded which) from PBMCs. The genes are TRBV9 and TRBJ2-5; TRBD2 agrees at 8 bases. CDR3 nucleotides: TGTGCCAGCAGCCCGGGGGCGGGAGGTCTACAAGAGACCCAGTACTTC. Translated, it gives CASSPGAGGLQETQYF. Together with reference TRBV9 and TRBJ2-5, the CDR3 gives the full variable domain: DSGVTQTPKHLITATGQRVTLRCSPRSGDLSVYWYQQSLDQGLQFLIQYYNGEERAKGNILERFSAQQFPDLHSELNLSSLELGDSALYFCASSPGAGGLQETQYFGPGTRLLVL.